This T cell receptor beta chain derives from a study of T cell repertoires in cytomegalovirus infection. TCRdb reprocessed the reads via MiXCR and lists one record per CDR3 protein. The sample comprises some 110,000 distinct CDR3 sequences, around 9.1% of which are singletons, and 25% to 40% rests with the top ten. V shed 1 base, J shed 2 bases, and the junction held 20 bases outside the gene matches. The CDR3 is made up of 21 amino acids. Germline lookup yields CDR1 SEHNR and CDR2 FQNEAQ (reference sequence). This clonotype was picked up a small number of times. Its antigen remains unidentified. The sample taken for sequencing was PBMCs, sequenced either directly or after in vitro stimulation (not recorded which). The TCR sequence derives from a human donor in good health (CMV status not recorded). Some clones in this sample may be carry-over from other donors' samples. The V and J genes are TRBV7-9 and TRBJ2-7; 10 bases line up with TRBD2. CDR3 nucleotide sequence: TGTGCCAGCAGCTTAGAATTCAGATTTACACTAGCGGGAAAACTAACCTACGAGCAGTACTTC. Protein: CASSLEFRFTLAGKLTYEQYF.